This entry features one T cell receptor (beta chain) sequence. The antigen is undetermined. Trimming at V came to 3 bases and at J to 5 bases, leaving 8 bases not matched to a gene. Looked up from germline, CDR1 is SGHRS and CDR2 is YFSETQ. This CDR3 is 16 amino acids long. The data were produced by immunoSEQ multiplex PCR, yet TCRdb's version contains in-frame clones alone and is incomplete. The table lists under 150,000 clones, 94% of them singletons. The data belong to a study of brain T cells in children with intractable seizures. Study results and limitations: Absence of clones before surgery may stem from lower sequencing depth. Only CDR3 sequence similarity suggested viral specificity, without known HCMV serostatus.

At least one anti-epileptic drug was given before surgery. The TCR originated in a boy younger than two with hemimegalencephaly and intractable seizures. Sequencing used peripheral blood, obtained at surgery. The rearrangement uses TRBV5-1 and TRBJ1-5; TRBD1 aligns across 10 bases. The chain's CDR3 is CASSWTGTGEDQPQHF. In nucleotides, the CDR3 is TGCGCCAGCAGCTGGACCGGGACAGGGGAAGATCAGCCCCAGCATTTT.